This T cell receptor beta chain was identified in a study of early T cells in non-severe SARS-CoV-2 infection. Each CDR3 protein is one row after TCRdb ran MiXCR on the 5' RACE reads. This table holds 70,000 to 95,000 distinct CDR3 sequences, around 15% found once. This clonotype was seen a handful of times. From germline, CDR1 is SNHLY and CDR2 FYNNEI. CDR3 length equals 13 residues. Trimming shortened V by 2 bases and J by 2 bases, and 6 bases separated the two germline ends. This TCR was sampled from an adult who was a healthcare worker with PCR-confirmed SARS-CoV-2 infection or an uninfected control (not recorded which). The sample taken for sequencing was whole blood. This chain joins TRBV2 and TRBJ1-2, with D possibly being TRBD1 (5 bases). The CDR3 region is CASSEQGNYGYTF. In DNA, the CDR3 is TGTGCCAGCAGTGAACAGGGAAACTATGGCTACACCTTC.